Listed here are 7 T cell receptor beta chains from one sample, sequenced in a study of radiation and T cells in renal cell carcinoma. Using immunoSEQ multiplex PCR, the repertoire was profiled, and TCRdb retains in-frame clones only, with some absent. Of 150,000 or so clones in the sample, roughly 90% were seen once. Time point here: baseline pretreatment blood. As for treatment: 15 Gy SBRT to primary tumor, nephrectomy 4 weeks later. This sample comprised blood, obtained from a patient whose treatment included radiotherapy and nephrectomy. These receptors all stem from a woman aged 45-65 years with renal cell carcinoma.

The rearrangement joins TRBV7-3 to TRBJ2-5, with D perhaps given as TRBD1 or TRBD2 (5 bases each). Germline CDR1 is SGHTA and CDR2 is FQGTGA. CDR3 size: 17 residues. V lost 4 bases to trimming and J lost 5 bases, with 23 bases between them. CDR3 nucleotide sequence: TGTGCCAGCAGCTCTAACGACCGGCCCGACAGCGGCGAGACCCAGTACTTC. This gives the protein CASSSNDRPDSGETQYF.

V and J are TRBV7-2 and TRBJ1-5; a weak D match, TRBD1 (5 bases). The germline V gene encodes CDR1 SGHTA and CDR2 FQGNSA. This CDR3 spans 16 amino acids. Between the trimmed V and J ends, which lost 1 base and 3 bases, there was a span of 13 bases. The DNA for the CDR3 is TGTGCCAGCAGCTTAGGGGCCAGGGTCCACAATCAGCCCCAGCATTTT. Translating it yields CASSLGARVHNQPQHF.

This chain links TRBV30 with TRBJ1-1; D might be TRBD1 (5 bases). V was clipped by 3 bases and J by 1 base, with 15 bases between them. From germline, CDR1 is GTSNPN and CDR2 SVGIG (reference sequence). The CDR3 has 15 residues. Here the CDR3 DNA reads TGTGCCTGGAGCCTGAGACAGAGGACGAACACTGAAGCTTTCTTT. This codes for CAWSLRQRTNTEAFF.

The rearrangement uses TRBV29-1 and TRBJ2-5; D is possibly TRBD1 or TRBD2 (5 bases each). Between the trimmed V and J ends, which lost 5 bases and 1 base, there was a span of 14 bases. Germline V lookup: CDR1 SQVTM, CDR2 ANQGSEA. The CDR3 is 14 amino acids. Written as DNA, the CDR3 is TGCAGCGTTTTCCGATGGGGGACCCAAGAGACCCAGTACTTC. This gives the protein CSVFRWGTQETQYF. The full variable domain, rest sourced from reference TRBV29-1 and TRBJ2-5, is SAVISQKPSRDICQRGTSLTIQCQVDSQVTMMFWYRQQPGQSLTLIATANQGSEATYESGFVIDKFPISRPNLTFSTLTVSNMSPEDSSIYLCSVFRWGTQETQYFGPGTRLLVL.

This clone showed up just a few times. The chain links TRBV5-1 to TRBJ2-1, with a possible D match to TRBD2 (7 bases). CDR1 and CDR2 from the germline V gene are SGHRS and YFSETQ. Trimming removed 4 bases at V and 8 bases at J, with 19 bases between. CDR3 length equals 15 residues. The CDR3 spells CASSNRGARRDEQFF. CDR3 in DNA: TGCGCCAGCAGCAACCGGGGGGCCCGCCGCGATGAGCAGTTCTTC.

The CDR3 DNA reads as TGTGCCACCAGCAGAGCCGCCATCTTAACACAGCGCGACTATGGCTACACCTTC. Translated: CATSRAAILTQRDYGYTF. This chain joins TRBV15 and TRBJ1-2, with D hard to call. V was clipped by 1 base and J by 3 bases, with 21 bases between them. Germline V gives CDR1 LNHNV, CDR2 YYDKDF (reference sequence). The CDR3 spans 18 residues.

This clone was observed once. The chain recombines TRBV7-9 with TRBJ2-7; D is undetermined. There are 13 residues in the CDR3. V lost 4 bases and J 3 bases, leaving 10 bases between the germline ends. Looked up from germline, CDR1 is SEHNR and CDR2 is FQNEAQ (reference sequence). CDR3 region: CASSSGRRYEQYF. DNA for the CDR3: TGTGCCAGCAGCTCCGGACGGCGCTACGAGCAGTACTTC.